These 30 T cell receptor beta chains originate from one sample sequenced in a study of vaccination and CD4 T cells after COVID-19. Their antigen targets remain unknown. Scientists ran DNA taken from cultured CD4+ T cells through the Oncomine TCR Beta short-read assay for sequencing. TCRdb recomputed calls from the PCR reads with MiXCR, one row per CDR3 protein. The sample carries about 20,000 distinct CDR3 sequences, 45% to 55% recorded once. Regarding treatment: approximately 11-day PBMC culture with coronavirus spike peptide pools or control peptides (ViraFEST assay). Sequences were obtained from CD4+ T cells from blood, cultured in vitro. The receptors derive from a human donor who had recovered from COVID-19.

The chain recombines TRBV6-2 or TRBV6-3 with TRBJ2-1; 9 nucleotides align to TRBD2. Germline V gene lookup returns CDR1 MNHEY and CDR2 SVGEGT. V lost 5 bases, J lost 7 bases, and 9 bases stayed unmatched. The CDR3 extends over 15 amino acids. CDR3 region: CASSPGVAGENEQFF. The CDR3 DNA is TGTGCCAGCAGTCCCGGGGTAGCGGGGGAAAATGAGCAGTTCTTC.

The sample holds a few counts of this clonotype. The rearrangement joins TRBV6-1 to TRBJ1-1, with 10 bases lining up with TRBD1. The CDR3 covers 15 residues. CDR1 and CDR2 (germline): MNHNS, SASEGT. The V gene end was trimmed by 5 bases and the J gene end by 4 bases; junction bases not matched to a gene: 7. DNA for the CDR3: TGTGCCAGCAGTCGTCGACAGGGGGCGCCCACTGAAGCTTTCTTT. This codes for CASSRRQGAPTEAFF.

This clonotype was seen a few times. This chain joins TRBV15 and TRBJ1-5; no clear D. Trimming stripped 1 base from V and 3 bases from J, with 10 bases between. Per germline, CDR1 LNHNV and CDR2 YYDKDF (reference sequence). The CDR3 spans 15 residues. In DNA, the CDR3 is TGTGCCACCAGCAGAGCCGGCCAGATCAATCAGCCCCAGCATTTT. This translates into CATSRAGQINQPQHF.

This clonotype was detected once. CDR3 region: CATSRTAGGYGYTF. The CDR3 coding sequence is TGTGCCACTTCAAGGACGGCGGGGGGCTATGGCTACACCTTC. The genes are TRBV19 and TRBJ1-2; D might be TRBD1 (5 bases). Germline lookup yields CDR1 LNHDA and CDR2 SQIVND (reference sequence). CDR3 length equals 14 residues. V lost 10 bases, J lost 4 bases, and 19 bases lay in between.

This clonotype showed up just a few times. This chain connects TRBV27 to TRBJ2-2; 8 bases line up with TRBD2. Trimming at V came to 0 bases and at J to 4 bases, leaving 4 bases not matched to a gene. CDR3 size: 16 residues. CDR1 and CDR2 from the germline V gene are MNHEY and SMNVEV (reference sequence). The DNA of the CDR3 is TGTGCCAGCAGTTTATCTAGCGGGATTTCCACCGGGGAGCTGTTTTTT. This translates into CASSLSSGISTGELFF.

The chain couples TRBV7-9 to TRBJ1-1, with 8 nucleotides matching TRBD1. The germline V gene has CDR1 SEHNR and CDR2 FQNEAQ (reference sequence). The CDR3 length is 13 residues. The junction had 2 bases not matched to a gene; V was cut back by 2 bases and J by 6 bases. The CDR3 here is CASSLQGAPEAFF. CDR3 coding DNA: TGTGCCAGCAGCTTACAGGGGGCCCCTGAAGCTTTCTTT.

The CDR3 DNA reads TGTGCCAGCAGCTTGGGCCGACTTTGGACGCAGTATTTT. Its protein is CASSLGRLWTQYF. The V and J genes are TRBV11-3 and TRBJ2-3, with unresolved D. V lost 3 bases, J lost 9 bases, and 13 bases lay in between. Germline-derived CDR1 and CDR2 are SGHNT and YENEEA. The CDR3 runs to 13 residues.

The V gene is TRBV19, the J gene TRBJ1-3, with TRBD1 as a possible D gene (5 bases). This CDR3 is 12 amino acids long. The ends were cut back, 7 bases at V and 4 bases at J, with 8 bases in the middle. Germline V CDR1 and CDR2: LNHDA, SQIVND (reference sequence). The CDR3 nucleotides are TGTGCCAGTACGGGGGTAGGAAACACCATATATTTT. It specifies CASTGVGNTIYF.

This chain uses TRBV28 with TRBJ1-3, with D unclear. The CDR3 spans 16 residues. Germline CDR1 reads MDHEN; CDR2 reads SYDVKM. Trimming stripped 5 bases from V and 0 bases from J, with 14 bases between. In nucleotides, the CDR3 is TGTGCCAGCAGTCTCATGGGCATACTCTCTGGAAACACCATATATTTT. Translation: CASSLMGILSGNTIYF.

In DNA, the CDR3 is TGTGCCAGCAGTGAAGGGTGGCAGGCCAATCAGCCCCAGCATTTT. As protein: CASSEGWQANQPQHF. The chain links TRBV6-1 to TRBJ1-5, with D hard to call. Germline CDR1 reads MNHNS; CDR2 reads SASEGT. CDR3 length: 15 residues. Trimming shortened V by 1 base and J by 3 bases, and 10 bases separated the two germline ends.

The chain employs TRBV5-4 and TRBJ1-1; 8 nucleotides line up with TRBD1. Germline trimming cut 3 bases from V and 4 bases from J; bases unmatched to any gene: 2. CDR3 length equals 13 residues. In germline, CDR1 is SGHNT, CDR2 YYREEE (reference sequence). CDR3 sequence: CASSSTGGTEAFF. In DNA, the CDR3 is TGTGCCAGCAGCTCCACAGGGGGCACTGAAGCTTTCTTT.

The chain recombines TRBV5-3 with TRBJ1-2; TRBD1 matches 7 bases. TRBV5-3 is identified as an open reading frame with a role that is uncertain. The V gene end was trimmed by 3 bases and the J gene end by 3 bases; junction bases not matched to a gene: 11. This CDR3 contains 16 residues. This CDR3 reads CARSSETGAVDYGYTF. CDR3 in DNA: TGTGCCAGAAGCTCCGAAACAGGGGCAGTGGACTATGGCTACACCTTC.

The chain links TRBV7-9 to TRBJ1-1, with 7 bases that match TRBD1. This CDR3 is built from 13 residues. Germline V gene data show CDR1 as SEHNR and CDR2 as FQNEAQ (reference sequence). J lost 3 bases, V lost 4 bases, and 2 bases had no gene match. CDR3 sequence: CASSSQGHTEAFF. In nucleotides, the CDR3 is TGTGCCAGCAGCTCACAGGGGCACACTGAAGCTTTCTTT.

The genes are TRBV6-1 and TRBJ2-2; 7 nucleotides line up with TRBD1. CDR1 and CDR2 (germline): MNHNS, SASEGT. The CDR3 runs 16 residues. V shed 3 bases, J shed 0 bases, and the junction held 4 bases outside the gene matches. CDR3 protein: CASSDGQAANTGELFF. The CDR3 DNA reads TGTGCCAGCAGTGATGGACAGGCCGCGAACACCGGGGAGCTGTTTTTT.

This chain joins TRBV7-2 and TRBJ2-3; 11 bases line up with TRBD2. Germline loops: CDR1 SGHTA, CDR2 FQGNSA. The V and J ends lost 3 bases and 4 bases, in that order; junction bases with no gene match: 6. The CDR3 has 16 amino acids. CDR3 protein: CASSFSGGGVADTQYF. The CDR3 DNA sequence: TGTGCCAGCAGCTTTAGCGGGGGGGGGGTCGCAGATACGCAGTATTTT.

The J gene is TRBJ2-3, the V gene TRBV7-9; 10 bases map to TRBD2. The ends lost 4 bases at V and 4 bases at J; junction bases unmatched: 8. This CDR3 spans 16 amino acids. Germline values: CDR1 SEHNR, CDR2 FQNEAQ (reference sequence). The CDR3 loop is CASSSLSGGRADTQYF. Here the CDR3 DNA reads TGTGCCAGCAGCTCCCTTAGCGGGGGGCGGGCAGATACGCAGTATTTT.

The chain is built from TRBV15 and TRBJ1-3; 8 positions agree with TRBD1. Losses at the gene ends were 0 bases for V and 4 bases for J; bases not matched to a gene: 8. Germline V gene data show CDR1 as LNHNV and CDR2 as YYDKDF (reference sequence). This CDR3 spans 17 amino acids. The CDR3 sequence is CATSRDQGQVYGNTIYF. The CDR3 region has the DNA TGTGCCACCAGCAGAGACCAGGGACAGGTGTACGGAAACACCATATATTTT. The whole variable domain, remainder taken from reference TRBV15 and TRBJ1-3, is DAMVIQNPRYQVTQFGKPVTLSCSQTLNHNVMYWYQQKSSQAPKLLFHYYDKDFNNEADTPDNFQSRRPNTSFCFLDIRSPGLGDTAMYLCATSRDQGQVYGNTIYFGEGSWLTVV.

This clonotype was counted only a few times. The rearrangement uses TRBV19 and TRBJ2-5; 10 bases map to TRBD1. This CDR3 contains 17 residues. Germline V gene data show CDR1 as LNHDA and CDR2 as SQIVND (reference sequence). J lost 5 bases, V lost 3 bases, and 12 bases had no gene match. CDR3 nucleotides: TGTGCCAGTAGTATGGGAACCGCGGGACAGGGGATCGAGACCCAGTACTTC. It translates to CASSMGTAGQGIETQYF.

The gene calls are TRBV6-5 and TRBJ2-3, with D maybe TRBD1 (6 bases). The CDR3 totals 14 residues. Germline V gives CDR1 MNHEY, CDR2 SVGAGI. V gave up 2 bases and J gave up 0 bases, with 6 bases separating them. This chain's CDR3 is CASSYGGSTDTQYF. CDR3 coding DNA: TGTGCCAGCAGTTACGGGGGCAGCACAGATACGCAGTATTTT.

This chain connects TRBV20-1 to TRBJ1-2, with 7 bases matching TRBD1. Trimming at V came to 1 base and at J to 1 base, leaving 9 bases not matched to a gene. Germline assignment: CDR1 DFQATT and CDR2 SNEGSKA (reference sequence). The CDR3 is made up of 16 amino acids. The CDR3, as DNA: TGCAGTGCTAGAGTCATGATGGCAGGGGGTAACTATGGCTACACCTTC. This codes for CSARVMMAGGNYGYTF.

The table lists this clonotype with a few counts. This rearrangement joins TRBV7-6 to TRBJ1-5; D gene uncertain. V lost 3 bases, J lost 5 bases, and 14 bases lay in between. The CDR3 covers 15 residues. CDR1 SGHVS and CDR2 FNYEAQ come from the germline V gene. The CDR3 loop reads CASSLTFSRDQPQHF. CDR3 coding DNA: TGTGCCAGCAGCTTGACGTTTTCCCGGGATCAGCCCCAGCATTTT. Drawing the rest from reference TRBV7-6 and TRBJ1-5, the complete variable domain is GAGVSQSPRYKVTKRGQDVALRCDPISGHVSLYWYRQALGQGPEFLTYFNYEAQQDKSGLPNDRFSAERPEGSISTLTIQRTEQRDSAMYRCASSLTFSRDQPQHFGDGTRLSIL.

V is TRBV7-3 and J is TRBJ2-4; 11 bases are shared with TRBD1. The CDR3 has 15 residues. CDR1 and CDR2 (germline): SGHTA, FQGTGA. Trimming at V came to 1 base and at J to 6 bases, leaving 2 bases not matched to a gene. DNA of the CDR3: TGTGCCAGCAGCTTAAGGGGACAGGGGGGAAACATTCAGTACTTC. Amino acid sequence: CASSLRGQGGNIQYF.

The chain is built from TRBV6-5 and TRBJ1-2; 8 nucleotides line up with TRBD1. With 4 bases clipped from V and 4 bases from J, the junction kept 5 bases outside the gene matches. The CDR3 sequence is 14 residues long. Germline V lookup: CDR1 MNHEY, CDR2 SVGAGI. The CDR3 sequence: CASSSTGGSYGYTF. In DNA form, the CDR3 reads TGTGCCAGCAGTTCAACAGGGGGGAGCTATGGCTACACCTTC.

This clonotype came up a few times. V usage is TRBV19 and J usage is TRBJ1-2; 7 positions agree with TRBD1. The CDR3 consists of 13 residues. Germline CDR1 and CDR2: LNHDA and SQIVND (reference sequence). The junction had 8 bases not matched to a gene; V was cut back by 5 bases and J by 8 bases. The CDR3 DNA sequence: TGTGCCAGTAGTTCAGGACAGGTCGGAGGCTACACCTTC. Translation gives CASSSGQVGGYTF.

This clonotype has more than one count but fewer than ten. The V gene is TRBV28, the J gene TRBJ1-2; TRBD1 aligns across 8 bases. CDR3 size: 13 residues. V dropped 8 bases and J dropped 3; count of bases not matched to a gene: 5. Germline lookup yields CDR1 MDHEN and CDR2 SYDVKM. The CDR3 DNA follows: TGTGCCAGCGCCGAGGGACAGGACTATGGCTACACCTTC. Amino acids: CASAEGQDYGYTF.

The chain carries TRBV11-3 and TRBJ2-1; tentative D call: TRBD1 (6 bases). The germline V gene encodes CDR1 SGHNT and CDR2 YENEEA. The V end lost 4 bases, the J end lost 0 bases, and 13 bases lay between the germline ends. The CDR3 is 16 residues long. The CDR3 spells CASSSRGGHSYNEQFF. The CDR3 nucleotides read TGTGCCAGCAGCTCGCGAGGGGGACACTCCTACAATGAGCAGTTCTTC.

V is TRBV20-1 and J is TRBJ2-5; no clear D. V dropped 3 bases and J dropped 3 bases, with 14 bases sitting between them. Germline assignment: CDR1 DFQATT and CDR2 SNEGSKA (reference sequence). CDR3 size: 14 residues. The CDR3 here is CSASLRQKEETQYF. Here the CDR3 DNA reads TGCAGTGCTAGTTTAAGGCAGAAGGAAGAGACCCAGTACTTC.

The J gene is TRBJ1-1, the V gene TRBV19; D is possibly TRBD1 (5 bases). The CDR3 contains 13 residues. Germline CDR1 is LNHDA and CDR2 is SQIVND (reference sequence). V was clipped by 1 base and J by 3 bases, with 6 bases between them. The CDR3 reads CASSIGQYTEAFF. As DNA, the CDR3 is TGTGCCAGTAGTATAGGACAGTACACTGAAGCTTTCTTT.

The rearrangement links TRBV7-2 to TRBJ2-3, with D perhaps being TRBD1 or TRBD2 (5 bases each). CDR3 size: 14 residues. CDR1 and CDR2 (germline): SGHTA, FQGNSA. The V and J ends lost 2 bases and 4 bases respectively, with 10 bases between them. The CDR3, as DNA: TGTGCCAGCAGCTTAAGTAGAGGGGCAGATACGCAGTATTTT. It is translated as CASSLSRGADTQYF.

The CDR3 region is CASSLVGGSSEQYF. For the CDR3, the DNA is TGTGCCAGCAGCTTAGTAGGGGGCTCAAGCGAGCAGTACTTC. V and J are TRBV7-2 and TRBJ2-7; 7 bases match TRBD1. The CDR3 runs to 14 residues. With 1 base clipped from V and 6 bases from J, the junction kept 6 bases outside the gene matches. CDR1 is SGHTA, CDR2 FQGNSA, per germline.